This entry lists 24 T cell receptor beta chains sequenced from one sample in a study of T cell repertoires in cytomegalovirus infection. TCRdb redid the calling of the reads with MiXCR, one entry per CDR3 protein. The sample has roughly 200,000 distinct CDR3 sequences, roughly 15% seen once; the top ten hold approximately 25%. Sequencing was done on a sample of CD8+ T cells from PBMCs. Source of these receptors: a human donor in good health (CMV status not recorded). Some clones in this sample may be carry-over from other donors' samples.

This clonotype was counted only a few times. The V and J genes are TRBV4-1 and TRBJ2-7; 9 nucleotides line up with TRBD1. This CDR3 has 15 residues. Germline CDR1 is MGHRA and CDR2 is YSYEKL. The V and J ends lost 3 bases and 4 bases, in that order; junction bases with no gene match: 7. In DNA form, the CDR3 reads TGCGCCAGCAGCCACTTATCCGGGACAGGGTACGAGCAGTACTTC. Residues: CASSHLSGTGYEQYF.

This clonotype occurred a few times. The chain combines TRBV6-1 with TRBJ2-2; D is ambiguous. Trimming cost V 7 bases and J 7 bases, with 16 bases left between them. The CDR3 extends over 14 amino acids. Germline-derived CDR1 and CDR2 are MNHNS and SASEGT. The CDR3, as DNA: TGTGCCAGCAATAACGATGGGCGGCGCGGGGAGCTGTTTTTT. As protein: CASNNDGRRGELFF.

The sample holds a few counts of this clonotype. The DNA of the CDR3 is TGTGCCAGCAGGGACAGGGGTGGCACTGAAGCTTTCTTT. It encodes CASRDRGGTEAFF. This rearrangement joins TRBV12-3 or TRBV12-4 to TRBJ1-1, with TRBD1 matching over 9 bases. V shed 6 bases, J shed 4 bases, and the junction held 3 bases outside the gene matches. The CDR3 is made up of 13 amino acids.

The chain combines TRBV27 with TRBJ2-1; TRBD1 matches 10 bases. This CDR3 spans 14 amino acids. The V gene end was trimmed by 8 bases and the J gene end by 7 bases; junction bases not matched to a gene: 8. CDR1 is MNHEY, CDR2 SMNVEV, per germline (reference sequence). CDR3 amino acids: CASVGDRGWNEQFF. CDR3 nucleotides: TGTGCCAGCGTAGGGGACAGGGGTTGGAATGAGCAGTTCTTC.

This clonotype was found many times. CDR3: CASSQRQNNEQFF. CDR3 sequence (DNA): TGTGCCAGCAGCCAACGGCAGAACAATGAGCAGTTCTTC. V usage is TRBV3-1 and J usage is TRBJ2-1; D gene ambiguous. V was trimmed by 2 bases and J by 5 bases, leaving 7 bases between them. Germline-derived CDR1 and CDR2 are LGHDT and YNNKEL (reference sequence). This CDR3 comprises 13 residues.

This clonotype was observed a few times. The V call is TRBV7-6, the J call TRBJ1-5, with D uncertain. CDR3 length: 15 amino acids. Trimming removed 5 bases from V and 0 bases from J, with 11 bases in between. Germline V CDR1 and CDR2: SGHVS, FNYEAQ. The CDR3 region has the DNA TGTGCCAGCAGCCGCACGGGTGATAGCAATCAGCCCCAGCATTTT. Its protein product is CASSRTGDSNQPQHF.

This clonotype was seen more than once but under ten times. Germline and junction disagree at one end, which may indicate a read error. The chain joins TRBV2 to TRBJ2-7; D is undetermined. Germline CDR1 reads SNHLY; CDR2 reads FYNNEI. This CDR3 has 10 residues. Written as DNA, the CDR3 is TGTGCCAGCAGTGGAAAGGCCGTGGACTTC. It codes for CASSGKAVDF.

The chain combines TRBV9 with TRBJ2-1; possibly TRBD1 for D (5 bases). The germline V gene has CDR1 SGDLS and CDR2 YYNGEE. CDR3 length: 15 residues. Trimming shortened V by 0 bases and J by 5 bases, and 12 bases separated the two germline ends. The CDR3 loop reads CASSVEVLTDNEQFF. The CDR3 DNA reads as TGTGCCAGCAGCGTAGAAGTCCTGACAGACAATGAGCAGTTCTTC.

This clonotype was picked up a small number of times. The rearrangement links TRBV20-1 to TRBJ1-1; TRBD1 aligns across 12 bases. The CDR3 consists of 19 residues. CDR1 is DFQATT and CDR2 is SNEGSKA in the germline V gene (reference sequence). The V and J ends lost 2 bases and 5 bases, in that order; junction bases with no gene match: 18. The CDR3 loop is CSARKGQGASVGRGTEAFF. The CDR3 DNA is TGCAGTGCTAGAAAGGGACAGGGGGCGAGTGTGGGAAGGGGAACTGAAGCTTTCTTT.

This clonotype has ten or more counts. V and J are TRBV7-2 and TRBJ2-6; 7 bases match TRBD1. The V gene's germline CDR1 is SGHTA and CDR2 FQGNSA. V was pared by 7 bases and J by 0 bases, with 15 bases of the junction left unmatched. The CDR3 loop spans 19 amino acids. The CDR3 sequence: CASNLNKGTAHSGANVLTF. CDR3 sequence (DNA): TGTGCCAGCAACCTAAACAAGGGGACAGCTCACTCTGGGGCCAACGTCCTGACTTTC.

V gene TRBV7-2 combines with J gene TRBJ1-5, with a weak D call TRBD1 (5 bases). Trimming took off 2 bases at V and 7 bases at J, with 9 bases between the two ends. This CDR3 comprises 13 residues. Germline lookup yields CDR1 SGHTA and CDR2 FQGNSA. This CDR3 reads CASSLPGQQPQHF. The CDR3 DNA sequence: TGTGCCAGCAGCTTACCCGGACAACAGCCCCAGCATTTT.

V usage is TRBV7-2 and J usage is TRBJ2-1; TRBD2 might be the D (6 bases). V lost 3 bases, J lost 7 bases, and 10 bases lay in between. In germline, CDR1 is SGHTA, CDR2 FQGNSA. The CDR3 has 13 amino acids. The CDR3 is CASSLRGGNEQFF. The DNA of the CDR3 is TGTGCCAGCAGCTTGAGGGGAGGAAATGAGCAGTTCTTC.

This clonotype was counted only a few times. The chain links TRBV6-5 to TRBJ2-3; perhaps TRBD1 as D (6 bases). V lost 5 bases and J 2 bases, leaving 11 bases between the germline ends. The germline CDR1 and CDR2 sequences are MNHEY and SVGAGI. There are 14 residues in the CDR3. The CDR3 coding sequence is TGTGCCAGCAGTCAGGGGCGCTACACAGATACGCAGTATTTT. Protein sequence: CASSQGRYTDTQYF.

This clonotype has ten or more counts. This chain links TRBV7-2 with TRBJ1-4, with 9 bases matching TRBD1. With 2 bases clipped from V and 7 bases from J, the junction kept 11 bases outside the gene matches. The germline gives CDR1 SGHTA, CDR2 FQGNSA. The CDR3 covers 17 residues. The CDR3 sequence: CASSLRRQGGSGEKLFF. The CDR3 DNA reads TGTGCCAGCAGCTTAAGACGACAGGGGGGGTCGGGTGAAAAACTGTTTTTT.

This clonotype was detected a few times. One junction end does not reproduce the germline sequence, and a read error may be involved. This chain links TRBV10-3 with TRBJ2-2, with D perhaps TRBD2 (5 bases). Germline CDR1 reads ENHRY; CDR2 reads SYGVKD. This CDR3 comprises 14 residues. CDR3 protein: CAISVYGNTGELFF. CDR3 DNA: TGTGCCATCAGTGTATACGGGAACACCGGGGAGCTATTTTTT.

This sequence joins TRBV6-6 and TRBJ2-1; D is possibly TRBD1 or TRBD2 (5 bases each). Trimming took 6 bases from V and 2 from J, leaving 14 bases between them. The CDR3 is 15 residues long. The germline V gene encodes CDR1 MNHNY and CDR2 SVGAGI (reference sequence). CDR3 nucleotide sequence: TGTGCCAGCAGCTCTTCTTGGGGGACCTACAATGAGCAGTTCTTC. This sequence encodes CASSSSWGTYNEQFF.

There are a few counts of this clonotype. The rearrangement uses TRBV20-1 and TRBJ2-3, with TRBD2 matching over 7 bases. Looked up from germline, CDR1 is DFQATT and CDR2 is SNEGSKA (reference sequence). Trimming removed 3 bases from V and 0 bases from J; junction bases left unmatched: 6. The CDR3 is 15 amino acids. CDR3 protein: CSARPSGVSTDTQYF. CDR3 sequence (DNA): TGCAGTGCTAGGCCCAGCGGGGTAAGCACAGATACGCAGTATTTT.

J is TRBJ1-2 and V is TRBV6-2 or TRBV6-3, with D maybe TRBD1 (5 bases). This CDR3 contains 15 residues. Germline values: CDR1 MNHEY, CDR2 SVGEGT. V lost 6 bases, J lost 2 bases, and 16 bases lay in between. The CDR3 coding sequence is TGTGCCAGCAGCTCGTGGGACGGACCGAACTATGGCTACACCTTC. Translation gives CASSSWDGPNYGYTF.

The chain uses TRBV28 and TRBJ1-1; D remains unclear. V lost 3 bases, J lost 4 bases, and 6 bases lay in between. CDR3 size: 12 residues. The germline CDR1 and CDR2 sequences are MDHEN and SYDVKM. In DNA, the CDR3 is TGTGCCAGCAGTTTTGTGGGCACTGAAGCTTTCTTT. This gives the protein CASSFVGTEAFF.

Judged by abundance, this clonotype is medium-sized (0.01 to 0.1%). The gene calls are TRBV29-1 and TRBJ2-3; 8 nucleotides line up with TRBD1. Unmatched junction bases numbered 14, after V lost 3 bases and J lost 6 bases. The CDR3 contains 16 residues. From germline, CDR1 is SQVTM and CDR2 ANQGSEA. The CDR3 bases are TGCAGCGTTGAGGGCAGGGGGCGCGCGGTTTTGGATACGCAGTATTTT. Its protein product is CSVEGRGRAVLDTQYF.

The rearrangement links TRBV12-3 or TRBV12-4 to TRBJ2-2, with 8 bases aligning to TRBD2. V shed 10 bases, J shed 2 bases, and the junction held 9 bases outside the gene matches. The CDR3 is made up of 15 amino acids. The CDR3 loop reads CATPGGGPNTGELFF. The CDR3 nucleotides are TGTGCCACGCCGGGCGGGGGGCCTAACACCGGGGAGCTGTTTTTT.

The chain employs TRBV28 and TRBJ2-6; no clear D gene. Trimming pared 11 bases from V and 2 bases from J, leaving 10 bases between. From germline, CDR1 is MDHEN and CDR2 SYDVKM. The CDR3 has 13 residues. The CDR3: CAGSAAGANVLTF. CDR3 DNA sequence: TGTGCCGGTTCGGCGGCTGGGGCCAACGTCCTGACTTTC.

This clonotype was observed a handful of times. The gene calls are TRBV7-8 and TRBJ2-3; possible D gene TRBD2, 5 bases. Germline V CDR1 and CDR2: SGHVS, FQNEAQ. The CDR3 length is 14 residues. V was trimmed by 4 bases and J by 2 bases, leaving 10 bases between them. The CDR3 region has the DNA TGTGCCAGCAGCTCGGACGGGAACACAGATACGCAGTATTTT. As protein: CASSSDGNTDTQYF. The full variable domain, its missing parts supplied by reference TRBV7-8 and TRBJ2-3, is GAGVSQSPRYKVAKRGQDVALRCDPISGHVSLFWYQQALGQGPEFLTYFQNEAQLDKSGLPSDRFFAERPEGSVSTLKIQRTQQEDSAVYLCASSSDGNTDTQYFGPGTRLTVL.

The V call is TRBV12-3 or TRBV12-4, the J call TRBJ2-5; 8 bases line up with TRBD1. The CDR3 spans 14 residues. Trimming took 6 bases from V and 1 from J; bases not matched to a gene: 4. The CDR3 DNA reads as TGTGCCAGCAGGAGGGACAGGTTCCAAGAGACCCAGTACTTC. This gives the protein CASRRDRFQETQYF.